This T cell receptor (beta chain) derives from a study of cytomegalovirus exposure and HLA in healthy donors. The CDR3 sequence is 20 residues long. Primers: 60 Vbeta forward and 13 Jbeta reverse. The data were produced by immunoSEQ multiplex PCR, yet TCRdb's version contains in-frame clones alone and is incomplete. Among about 92,000 clones listed, over 70% were seen once. Sequencing input: PBMCs. This chain connects TRBV1 to TRBJ2-7; TRBD2, as called in the table, went unchecked against the DNA. TRBV1 is labeled a pseudogene. This clonotype was obtained from a girl aged 2 to 10 in good health and CMV-seropositive. CDR3 protein: CTSSRALSDIDLEVPYEQYF. The DNA for the CDR3 is TGCACCAGCAGCCGGGCCCTCTCGGATATTGATCTGGAGGTCCCCTACGAGCAGTACTTC.